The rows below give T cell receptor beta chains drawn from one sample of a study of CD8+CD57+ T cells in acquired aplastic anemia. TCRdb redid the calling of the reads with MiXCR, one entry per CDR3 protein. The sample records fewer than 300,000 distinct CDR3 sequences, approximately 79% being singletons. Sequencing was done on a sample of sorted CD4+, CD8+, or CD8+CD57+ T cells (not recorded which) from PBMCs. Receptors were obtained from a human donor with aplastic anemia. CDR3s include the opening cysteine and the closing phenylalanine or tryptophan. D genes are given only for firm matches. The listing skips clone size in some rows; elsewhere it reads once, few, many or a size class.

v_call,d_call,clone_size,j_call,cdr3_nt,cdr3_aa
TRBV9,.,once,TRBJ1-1,TGTGCCAGCAGTGTTGAACCGGGGGGCACCGGGGAGGCTTTCTTT,CASSVEPGGTGEAFF
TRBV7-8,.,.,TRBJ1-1,TGTGCCAGCAGCTTTCATCCAACCGGGAACGCTGAAGCTTTCTTT,CASSFHPTGNAEAFF
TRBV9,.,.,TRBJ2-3,TGTACCATCGCCGTAGGGCCAGATACGCAGTATTTT,CTIAVGPDTQYF
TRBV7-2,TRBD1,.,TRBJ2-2,TGTGCCAGCAGCTGGGGACAGGGCTCAAACTATGGCTACGAGCTGTTTTTT,CASSWGQGSNYGYELFF
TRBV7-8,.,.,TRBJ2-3,TGTGCCAGCAGCTTAGCTGGAGACGCCGATACGCTTTCTTTT,CASSLAGDADTLSF
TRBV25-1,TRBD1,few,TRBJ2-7,TGTGCCAGCAGTTTTGGGACAGGTGCATCCGAGCAGTACTTC,CASSFGTGASEQYF
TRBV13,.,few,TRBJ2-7,TGTGCCAGCAGCTTAGAGGGCGGGGCGACCTACGAGCAGTACTTC,CASSLEGGATYEQYF
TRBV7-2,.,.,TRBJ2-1,TGTGCCAGCAGCTTTCAAAGAGGCGCGGGTACCGAGGAGCAGTTCTTC,CASSFQRGAGTEEQFF
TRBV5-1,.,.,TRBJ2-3,TGTGCCAGCAGCTTAGGGTCAGGTACGAAGTATTTT,CASSLGSGTKYF
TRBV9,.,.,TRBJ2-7,TGTGCCAGCAGCGTAGAGGACTTTGCCCTGGTGAACAACTTC,CASSVEDFALVNNF
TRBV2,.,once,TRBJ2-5,TGTGCCAGCGGGGATAGCGGGACTGGGGGACAGACCCAGGACTTC,CASGDSGTGGQTQDF
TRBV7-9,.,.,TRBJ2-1,TGTGCCAGCAGCTCCAAGGGGACCTACGAGCAGTACGTCTTC,CASSSKGTYEQYVF
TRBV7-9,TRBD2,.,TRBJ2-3,TGTGCCAGCAGCTGTGGGACGGGCGGGGGGGAGGCGCCGTATTTT,CASSCGTGGGEAPYF
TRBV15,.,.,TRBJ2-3,TGTGCCAGCGGAGACGGGGGCACAGAAACGCCGTATTTT,CASGDGGTETPYF
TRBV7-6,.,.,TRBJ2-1,TGTGCCAGCAGCGTAACTTCGGTTAGCTCCTACAATGAGCAGTTCTTC,CASSVTSVSSYNEQFF
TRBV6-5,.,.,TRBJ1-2,TGTGCCAGCAGTTACGTGCAGGGTAACTACGGCAACACCTTC,CASSYVQGNYGNTF
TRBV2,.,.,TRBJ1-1,TGTGCCAGCAGTGATGGGGGGAACACTGAAGATTTCTTT,CASSDGGNTEDFF
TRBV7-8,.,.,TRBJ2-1,TGTGCCAGCAGCAGGGCGGACAGTCCCTACAATGAGCAGTTCTTC,CASSRADSPYNEQFF
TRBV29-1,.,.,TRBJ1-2,TGCAGCGTTACCCAGGGAGGACAAGGCTACACCTTC,CSVTQGGQGYTF
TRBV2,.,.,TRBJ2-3,TGTAGCAGCGGGGACGGGGGCATTAATACGCAGTATTTT,CSSGDGGINTQYF
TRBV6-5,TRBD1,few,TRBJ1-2,TGTGCCAGCAGCCAGGGGGATGGCTACACCTTC,CASSQGDGYTF
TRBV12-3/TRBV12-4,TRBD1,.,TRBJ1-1,TGTGCCAGCATAAGACAGGGGGTAACTGAAGCTTTCTTT,CASIRQGVTEAFF
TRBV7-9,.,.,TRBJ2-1,TGTGCCAGCAGCTTAGTACCCGGGGAGCAGGTTTTTGGATTC,CASSLVPGEQVFGF
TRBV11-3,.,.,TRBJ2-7,TGTGCCAGCAGCTTAGAACTGACAGCAGGGGTCCCCGAGCAGTACTTC,CASSLELTAGVPEQYF
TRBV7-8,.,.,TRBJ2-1,TGTGCCAGCAGCTTAGCGGGAGGCCGCGGGACGCATGATCAGTTCTTC,CASSLAGGRGTHDQFF
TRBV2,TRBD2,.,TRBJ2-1,TGTGCCAGCGGCGAGCGAGCGGGAGGTACAGAGCAGTTCTTC,CASGERAGGTEQFF
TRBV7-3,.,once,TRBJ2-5,TGTGCCAGCAGTTTCCGAGGGCAACCGGACCAGTACTTC,CASSFRGQPDQYF
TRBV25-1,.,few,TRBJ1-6,TGTGCCAGCAGTCCCCGGGACCTCAATTCACCCCTCCACTTT,CASSPRDLNSPLHF
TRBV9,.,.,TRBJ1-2,TGTGCCAGCAGCTTGGGTAGGGATGCGCTCGTATATGGCTACACCTTC,CASSLGRDALVYGYTF
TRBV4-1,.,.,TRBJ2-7,TGCGCCAGCAGCCAAGGGAGGGTGGGGTACGAGCAGTACTTC,CASSQGRVGYEQYF
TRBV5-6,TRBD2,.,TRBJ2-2,TGTGCCAGCAGCTTGCGGGAGGCCGGGGAGCTGTTTTTT,CASSLREAGELFF
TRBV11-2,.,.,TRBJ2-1,TGTGCCAGCAGCCTCGGCAGAAGGAGGGGGAGCGATGAGCAGTTCTTC,CASSLGRRRGSDEQFF
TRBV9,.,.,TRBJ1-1,TGTGCCAGCAGCGTGGGGGGGCCTAATCAGCCGCAGCCTGAAGCTTTCTTT,CASSVGGPNQPQPEAFF
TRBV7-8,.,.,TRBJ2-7,TGTGCCAGCAGCTTGGTAGGGGACCCTGAGCAGTTCCTCTACTTC,CASSLVGDPEQFLYF
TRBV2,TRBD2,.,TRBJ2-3,TGTGCCAGCAACCCTAGCGGGGCCACAGATACGCAGTATTTT,CASNPSGATDTQYF
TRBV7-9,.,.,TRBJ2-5,TGTGCCAGCAGCTTTCAAACAAGGGGGGGCCAGTACTTC,CASSFQTRGGQYF
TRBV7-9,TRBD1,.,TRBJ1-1,TGTGCCAGCAGCTTCGAACCGGGACAGGGGAACTATGGCTTCTTT,CASSFEPGQGNYGFF
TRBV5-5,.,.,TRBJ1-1,TGTGCCAGCAGCTCACAGGTGCGGACTGAAGCTTTCTTT,CASSSQVRTEAFF
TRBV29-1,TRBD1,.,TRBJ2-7,TGCAGCGTTGGCACAGGGGGTCTAAACGAGCAGTACTTC,CSVGTGGLNEQYF
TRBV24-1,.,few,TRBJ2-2,TGTGCCACCAGTGATCACCGACTGGCCACCGGGGAGCTGTTTTTT,CATSDHRLATGELFF
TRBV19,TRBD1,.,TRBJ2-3,TGTGCCAGTATTGGCCGAGGACAGGGTACGGCGCAGTATTTT,CASIGRGQGTAQYF
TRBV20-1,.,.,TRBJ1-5,TGCAGTGCTTGGACTAGCAGGGGTACTCAGCATTTT,CSAWTSRGTQHF
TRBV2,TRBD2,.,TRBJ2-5,TGTGCCAGCAGTTTAGCGGGGTGGGAGACCCAGTACTTC,CASSLAGWETQYF
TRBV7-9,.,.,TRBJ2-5,TGTGCCACCAGCTGCGGCGGCGAGCAAGAGACCGAGCACTTC,CATSCGGEQETEHF
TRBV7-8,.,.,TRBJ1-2,TGTGCCAGCAGCTTACCGGGCGGGCCCGTTACGCAGTATTACACCTTC,CASSLPGGPVTQYYTF
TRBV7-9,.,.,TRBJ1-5,TGTGCCAGCAGCTTTGAGAGAACCGGGGGGCACGATGAGCATTTT,CASSFERTGGHDEHF
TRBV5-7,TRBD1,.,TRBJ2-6,TGTGCCAGCAGCTCACAGGGGGCGACTCGTGGGGCCAACGTCCTGACTTTC,CASSSQGATRGANVLTF
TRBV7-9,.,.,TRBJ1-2,TGTGCCAGCAGCTTAGTCTCGACTAATGAAAAACTGTATACCTTC,CASSLVSTNEKLYTF
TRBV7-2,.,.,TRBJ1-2,TGTGCCAGCAGCGCGGCAGCGGGCGCCGACGGCTACTACTTC,CASSAAAGADGYYF
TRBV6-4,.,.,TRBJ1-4,TGTGCCAGCTGCCAAGCGGGGGGCGAAAAACTGTTTTTT,CASCQAGGEKLFF
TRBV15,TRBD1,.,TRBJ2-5,TGTGCCACCAGCAGAGACCTAACAGGGGGACTCCAAGAGACCCAGTACTTC,CATSRDLTGGLQETQYF
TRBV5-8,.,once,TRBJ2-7,TGTGCCAGCAGCTCTACTAGACCGTTCGACGAGCAGTACTTC,CASSSTRPFDEQYF
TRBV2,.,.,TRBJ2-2,TGTGCCAGCGGGGAAGGGGACACAGATGCGCTGTTTTTT,CASGEGDTDALFF
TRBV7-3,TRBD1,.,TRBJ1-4,TGTGCCAGCAGCTTAAGCGGGACAGCTAACTATGGACTCTTTTTT,CASSLSGTANYGLFF
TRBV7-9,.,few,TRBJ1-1,TGTGCCAGCAGCTTTGATCGAAGCGGGGGGACTGAAGCTTTCTTT,CASSFDRSGGTEAFF
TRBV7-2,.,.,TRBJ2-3,TGTGCCAGCAGCTTAGCGGGCGGAGATAAGACGCAGTTT,CASSLAGGDKTQF
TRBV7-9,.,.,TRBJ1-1,TGTGCCTACGGGGTAGATGCGTACCAAGACACCCAGTATTTCTTT,CAYGVDAYQDTQYFF